A selection of T cell receptor beta chains follows, all from one sample in a study of OX40 agonist ivuxolimab in advanced cancers. The data were produced by immunoSEQ multiplex PCR, yet TCRdb's version contains in-frame clones alone and is incomplete. In the table there are some 21,000 clones, 70% to 85% of which are singletons. The material was CD4+ or CD8+ T cells sorted from blood, obtained in a trial of the OX40 agonist ivuxolimab. Receptors were obtained from an adult with an advanced solid tumor such as melanoma, head and neck, liver or kidney cancer. Both conserved end residues are part of each CDR3. Each record gives: V gene, D gene, CDR3 length, clone size, J gene, CDR3 protein, CDR3 DNA. A D gene is named only where the DNA matches it firmly. Clone size is not always given. Where it is, it says once, few, many or a class for expanded clones.

V gene: TRBV27; D gene: NA; CDR3 length: 13; clone size: NA; J gene: TRBJ1-6; CDR3 protein: CASSLVLNSPLHF; CDR3 DNA: TGTGCCAGCAGTTTAGTCCTTAATTCACCCCTCCACTTT
V gene: TRBV27; D gene: TRBD1; CDR3 length: 15; clone size: NA; J gene: TRBJ1-2; CDR3 protein: CASSKRDRGNYGYTF; CDR3 DNA: TGTGCCAGCAGTAAGCGGGACAGGGGAAACTATGGCTACACCTTC
V gene: TRBV7-3; D gene: NA; CDR3 length: 14; clone size: NA; J gene: TRBJ1-6; CDR3 protein: CASSLDRFNSPLHF; CDR3 DNA: TGTGCCAGCAGCCTAGACAGATTTAATTCACCCCTCCACTTT
V gene: TRBV18; D gene: NA; CDR3 length: 14; clone size: few; J gene: TRBJ2-1; CDR3 protein: CASSPIIGAHEQFF; CDR3 DNA: TGTGCCAGCTCACCGATAATAGGAGCCCATGAGCAGTTCTTC
V gene: TRBV7-2; D gene: TRBD2; CDR3 length: 14; clone size: NA; J gene: TRBJ2-1; CDR3 protein: CASSSGGSQNEQFF; CDR3 DNA: TGTGCCAGCAGCTCAGGCGGGAGCCAAAATGAGCAGTTCTTC
V gene: TRBV6-4; D gene: TRBD1; CDR3 length: 17; clone size: NA; J gene: TRBJ2-2; CDR3 protein: CASSDSPDRGATGELFF; CDR3 DNA: TGTGCCAGCAGTGACAGCCCGGACAGGGGGGCCACCGGGGAGCTGTTTTTT
V gene: TRBV30; D gene: TRBD2; CDR3 length: 20; clone size: NA; J gene: TRBJ2-3; CDR3 protein: CAWETGRVTSGSRNTDTQYF; CDR3 DNA: TGTGCCTGGGAGACGGGACGGGTGACTAGCGGGAGTAGGAACACAGATACGCAGTATTTT
V gene: TRBV30; D gene: NA; CDR3 length: 14; clone size: NA; J gene: TRBJ1-4; CDR3 protein: CAWRARGWQEKLFF; CDR3 DNA: TGTGCCTGGAGGGCGAGGGGCTGGCAGGAAAAACTGTTTTTT
V gene: TRBV23-1; D gene: NA; CDR3 length: 15; clone size: NA; J gene: TRBJ1-3; CDR3 protein: CASSRGEGPGNTIYF; CDR3 DNA: TGCGCCAGCAGTCGAGGGGAAGGACCTGGAAACACCATATATTTT
V gene: TRBV28; D gene: NA; CDR3 length: 12; clone size: NA; J gene: TRBJ2-5; CDR3 protein: CASSLLPETQYF; CDR3 DNA: TGTGCCAGCAGTTTATTACCGGAGACCCAGTACTTC
V gene: TRBV4-1; D gene: TRBD1; CDR3 length: 15; clone size: NA; J gene: TRBJ1-1; CDR3 protein: CASSQLRTGTPEAFF; CDR3 DNA: TGCGCCAGCAGCCAACTCCGGACAGGGACACCTGAAGCTTTCTTT
V gene: TRBV19; D gene: TRBD1; CDR3 length: 16; clone size: few; J gene: TRBJ1-5; CDR3 protein: CASSRGGQQYNQPQHF; CDR3 DNA: TGTGCCAGTAGTAGAGGGGGACAGCAATACAATCAGCCCCAGCATTTT
V gene: TRBV5-1; D gene: TRBD1; CDR3 length: 14; clone size: large; J gene: TRBJ1-2; CDR3 protein: CASSSKTGGDGYTF; CDR3 DNA: TGCGCCAGCAGCTCCAAGACAGGGGGCGACGGCTACACCTTC
V gene: TRBV4-1; D gene: NA; CDR3 length: 13; clone size: NA; J gene: TRBJ2-4; CDR3 protein: CASSQARENIQYF; CDR3 DNA: TGCGCCAGCAGCCAAGCCAGGGAAAACATTCAGTACTTC
V gene: TRBV27; D gene: TRBD2; CDR3 length: 15; clone size: NA; J gene: TRBJ2-3; CDR3 protein: CASSQLAGFTDTQYF; CDR3 DNA: TGTGCCAGCAGCCAACTAGCGGGATTCACAGATACGCAGTATTTT
V gene: TRBV4-1; D gene: TRBD2; CDR3 length: 16; clone size: NA; J gene: TRBJ2-3; CDR3 protein: CASSQVPAGSTDTQYF; CDR3 DNA: TGCGCCAGCAGCCAAGTCCCAGCGGGGTCCACAGATACGCAGTATTTT
V gene: TRBV5-4; D gene: TRBD1; CDR3 length: 15; clone size: NA; J gene: TRBJ2-3; CDR3 protein: CASSFNGQVSDTQYF; CDR3 DNA: TGTGCCAGCAGCTTCAACGGACAGGTATCAGATACGCAGTATTTT
V gene: TRBV4-1; D gene: TRBD1; CDR3 length: 15; clone size: NA; J gene: TRBJ1-5; CDR3 protein: CASSQQGQGNQPQHF; CDR3 DNA: TGCGCCAGCAGCCAACAGGGACAGGGAAATCAGCCCCAGCATTTT
V gene: TRBV28; D gene: NA; CDR3 length: 14; clone size: NA; J gene: TRBJ2-7; CDR3 protein: CASSNGGGSYEQYF; CDR3 DNA: TGTGCCAGCAGTAACGGGGGCGGCTCCTACGAGCAGTACTTC
V gene: TRBV23-1; D gene: NA; CDR3 length: 13; clone size: NA; J gene: TRBJ1-1; CDR3 protein: CASSQFSGYGAFF; CDR3 DNA: TGCGCCAGCAGTCAATTTTCCGGATACGGAGCTTTCTTT
V gene: TRBV6-5; D gene: NA; CDR3 length: 13; clone size: NA; J gene: TRBJ1-1; CDR3 protein: CASSYSKRVEAFF; CDR3 DNA: TGTGCCAGCAGTTACTCGAAGAGGGTTGAAGCTTTCTTT
V gene: TRBV29-1; D gene: NA; CDR3 length: 14; clone size: once; J gene: TRBJ2-7; CDR3 protein: CSVEGGWAGYEQYF; CDR3 DNA: TGCAGCGTTGAAGGGGGTTGGGCAGGCTACGAGCAGTACTTC
V gene: TRBV11-2; D gene: NA; CDR3 length: 15; clone size: NA; J gene: TRBJ2-5; CDR3 protein: CASSLVLGNQETQYF; CDR3 DNA: TGTGCCAGCAGCTTAGTTCTCGGCAACCAAGAGACCCAGTACTTC
V gene: TRBV5-1; D gene: NA; CDR3 length: 14; clone size: NA; J gene: TRBJ2-1; CDR3 protein: CASSLGGAYNEQFF; CDR3 DNA: TGCGCCAGCAGCTTGGGAGGGGCGTACAATGAGCAGTTCTTC
V gene: TRBV6-7; D gene: NA; CDR3 length: 13; clone size: once; J gene: TRBJ2-7; CDR3 protein: CASSDALSYEQYF; CDR3 DNA: TGTGCCAGCAGTGATGCCCTCTCCTACGAGCAGTACTTC
V gene: TRBV5-1; D gene: NA; CDR3 length: 13; clone size: NA; J gene: TRBJ2-7; CDR3 protein: CASARESGYEQYF; CDR3 DNA: TGCGCCAGCGCTCGAGAGTCCGGCTACGAGCAGTACTTC
V gene: TRBV7-9; D gene: NA; CDR3 length: 13; clone size: NA; J gene: TRBJ1-2; CDR3 protein: CASSLGRSYGYTF; CDR3 DNA: TGTGCCAGCAGCTTAGGCAGAAGCTATGGCTACACCTTC
V gene: TRBV6-5; D gene: TRBD1; CDR3 length: 14; clone size: few; J gene: TRBJ2-5; CDR3 protein: CASSWGQGGETQYF; CDR3 DNA: TGTGCCAGCAGTTGGGGACAGGGAGGTGAGACCCAGTACTTC
V gene: TRBV28; D gene: TRBD2; CDR3 length: 20; clone size: NA; J gene: TRBJ2-5; CDR3 protein: CASRQHRTLRDPGRGETQYF; CDR3 DNA: TGTGCCAGCAGACAACATCGGACGCTTCGGGATCCCGGGAGGGGAGAGACCCAGTACTTC
V gene: TRBV29-1; D gene: TRBD2; CDR3 length: 16; clone size: NA; J gene: TRBJ2-1; CDR3 protein: CSVVFSGTTLSNEQFF; CDR3 DNA: TGCAGCGTTGTATTTAGCGGGACGACGTTAAGCAATGAGCAGTTCTTC
V gene: TRBV18; D gene: NA; CDR3 length: 19; clone size: NA; J gene: TRBJ2-6; CDR3 protein: CASSPLRSRGVSGANVLTF; CDR3 DNA: TGTGCCAGCTCACCACTACGTAGCCGAGGTGTCTCTGGGGCCAACGTCCTGACTTTC
V gene: TRBV9; D gene: NA; CDR3 length: 16; clone size: NA; J gene: TRBJ2-3; CDR3 protein: CASSVASGVYTDTQYF; CDR3 DNA: TGTGCCAGCAGCGTAGCTTCCGGGGTATACACAGATACGCAGTATTTT
V gene: TRBV5-1; D gene: TRBD2; CDR3 length: 16; clone size: NA; J gene: TRBJ2-7; CDR3 protein: CASSLTPAGGPNEQYF; CDR3 DNA: TGCGCCAGCAGCCTTACCCCCGCGGGAGGGCCCAACGAGCAGTACTTC
V gene: TRBV18; D gene: TRBD1; CDR3 length: 14; clone size: NA; J gene: TRBJ2-2; CDR3 protein: CASSPTGMAGELFF; CDR3 DNA: TGTGCCAGCTCACCGACAGGGATGGCCGGGGAGCTGTTTTTT
V gene: TRBV7-2; D gene: NA; CDR3 length: 13; clone size: NA; J gene: TRBJ1-1; CDR3 protein: CASPRGLNTEAFF; CDR3 DNA: TGTGCCAGCCCTCGGGGCCTCAACACTGAAGCTTTCTTT
V gene: TRBV30; D gene: NA; CDR3 length: 14; clone size: NA; J gene: TRBJ2-3; CDR3 protein: CAWSSEGYPDTQYF; CDR3 DNA: TGTGCCTGGAGTTCGGAGGGATACCCAGATACGCAGTATTTT
V gene: TRBV7-6; D gene: NA; CDR3 length: 16; clone size: NA; J gene: TRBJ2-3; CDR3 protein: CASSLNPGKSTDTQYF; CDR3 DNA: TGTGCCAGCAGCTTAAACCCGGGCAAGAGCACAGATACGCAGTATTTT
V gene: TRBV6-5; D gene: NA; CDR3 length: 11; clone size: NA; J gene: TRBJ2-7; CDR3 protein: CASSAGGEQYF; CDR3 DNA: TGTGCCAGCAGCGCTGGGGGCGAGCAGTACTTC
V gene: TRBV12-5; D gene: NA; CDR3 length: 16; clone size: NA; J gene: TRBJ1-4; CDR3 protein: CASGTPWGAADEKLFF; CDR3 DNA: TGTGCTAGTGGTACGCCGTGGGGGGCCGCCGATGAAAAACTGTTTTTT
V gene: TRBV4-1; D gene: NA; CDR3 length: 15; clone size: NA; J gene: TRBJ2-1; CDR3 protein: CASSGSGVSYNEQFF; CDR3 DNA: TGCGCCAGCAGCGGTAGCGGAGTCTCCTACAATGAGCAGTTCTTC
V gene: TRBV5-1; D gene: NA; CDR3 length: 16; clone size: NA; J gene: TRBJ2-1; CDR3 protein: CASRRGSVGRSGEQFF; CDR3 DNA: TGCGCCAGCAGACGGGGCTCGGTCGGGAGATCCGGTGAGCAGTTCTTC
V gene: TRBV9; D gene: TRBD2; CDR3 length: 14; clone size: NA; J gene: TRBJ2-5; CDR3 protein: CASSPRDYQETQYF; CDR3 DNA: TGTGCCAGCAGCCCACGGGACTATCAAGAGACCCAGTACTTC
V gene: TRBV4-2; D gene: TRBD2; CDR3 length: 15; clone size: NA; J gene: TRBJ2-7; CDR3 protein: CASSQEASGSYEQYF; CDR3 DNA: TGTGCCAGCAGCCAAGAGGCTAGCGGGAGTTACGAGCAGTACTTC
V gene: TRBV6-1; D gene: NA; CDR3 length: 14; clone size: NA; J gene: TRBJ2-1; CDR3 protein: CASDQWELYNEQFF; CDR3 DNA: TGTGCCAGCGATCAGTGGGAGCTCTACAATGAGCAGTTCTTC
V gene: TRBV7-3; D gene: TRBD2; CDR3 length: 15; clone size: NA; J gene: TRBJ2-1; CDR3 protein: CASSLYGLAGDEQFF; CDR3 DNA: TGTGCCAGCAGCTTATATGGACTAGCGGGAGATGAGCAGTTCTTC
V gene: TRBV5-1; D gene: NA; CDR3 length: 13; clone size: NA; J gene: TRBJ2-3; CDR3 protein: CASSLGQADTQYF; CDR3 DNA: TGCGCCAGCAGCTTGGGACAGGCAGATACGCAGTATTTT
V gene: TRBV12-5; D gene: TRBD2; CDR3 length: 12; clone size: NA; J gene: TRBJ2-7; CDR3 protein: CASGLPERDQYF; CDR3 DNA: TGTGCTAGTGGTCTCCCGGAGCGGGACCAGTACTTC
V gene: TRBV19; D gene: TRBD2; CDR3 length: 15; clone size: NA; J gene: TRBJ2-1; CDR3 protein: CASSLAGNSYNEQFF; CDR3 DNA: TGTGCCAGTAGTCTAGCGGGAAACTCCTACAATGAGCAGTTCTTC
V gene: TRBV6-6; D gene: NA; CDR3 length: 14; clone size: NA; J gene: TRBJ2-7; CDR3 protein: CASSYWQGTYEQYF; CDR3 DNA: TGTGCCAGCAGTTACTGGCAGGGCACCTACGAGCAGTACTTC
V gene: TRBV6-5; D gene: NA; CDR3 length: 13; clone size: NA; J gene: TRBJ2-7; CDR3 protein: CASSQQGPYEQYF; CDR3 DNA: TGTGCCAGCAGCCAACAGGGTCCCTACGAGCAGTACTTC
V gene: TRBV15; D gene: NA; CDR3 length: 15; clone size: NA; J gene: TRBJ1-5; CDR3 protein: CATSRAQGYNQPQHF; CDR3 DNA: TGTGCCACCAGCAGAGCTCAGGGTTACAATCAGCCCCAGCATTTT
V gene: TRBV5-1; D gene: TRBD2; CDR3 length: 15; clone size: NA; J gene: TRBJ2-7; CDR3 protein: CASREVGAGTYEQYF; CDR3 DNA: TGCGCCAGCAGAGAAGTGGGAGCGGGAACGTACGAGCAGTACTTC
V gene: TRBV5-4; D gene: NA; CDR3 length: 15; clone size: NA; J gene: TRBJ1-2; CDR3 protein: CASSLDGGANYGYTF; CDR3 DNA: TGTGCCAGCAGCTTGGATGGGGGGGCCAACTATGGCTACACCTTC
V gene: TRBV5-6; D gene: TRBD1; CDR3 length: 16; clone size: NA; J gene: TRBJ2-2; CDR3 protein: CASTTGQGGYTGELFF; CDR3 DNA: TGTGCCAGCACCACCGGACAGGGGGGATACACCGGGGAGCTGTTTTTT
V gene: TRBV5-6; D gene: TRBD1; CDR3 length: 15; clone size: NA; J gene: TRBJ2-7; CDR3 protein: CASSDGTGISYEQYF; CDR3 DNA: TGTGCCAGCAGCGACGGGACAGGGATTTCCTACGAGCAGTACTTC
V gene: TRBV4-1; D gene: NA; CDR3 length: 15; clone size: few; J gene: TRBJ2-1; CDR3 protein: CASSPRAGAVNEQFF; CDR3 DNA: TGCGCCAGCAGCCCCCGGGCAGGGGCCGTCAATGAGCAGTTCTTC
V gene: TRBV6-5; D gene: NA; CDR3 length: 15; clone size: NA; J gene: TRBJ1-1; CDR3 protein: CASSYGGRRNTEAFF; CDR3 DNA: TGTGCCAGCAGTTACGGAGGCAGGAGGAACACTGAAGCTTTCTTT